The T cell receptor beta chain described here comes from a study of cytomegalovirus exposure and HLA in healthy donors. Here immunoSEQ multiplex PCR was the method, and the copy in TCRdb shows in-frame clones only, minus some. The table records about 120,000 clones, more than 75% of them present only once. The length of the CDR3 is 14 residues. V gave up 5 bases and J gave up 4 bases; unmatched junction bases: 4. The V gene's germline CDR1 is MNHNS and CDR2 SASEGT. The V call is TRBV6-1, the J call TRBJ2-5; 10 bases match TRBD2. Material for sequencing was PBMCs. The receptor's source is a woman between 25 and 40 years old in good health and CMV-seronegative. The CDR3 protein is CASSPGLAAETQYF. CDR3 nucleotides: TGTGCCAGCAGTCCCGGACTAGCGGCAGAGACCCAGTACTTC.